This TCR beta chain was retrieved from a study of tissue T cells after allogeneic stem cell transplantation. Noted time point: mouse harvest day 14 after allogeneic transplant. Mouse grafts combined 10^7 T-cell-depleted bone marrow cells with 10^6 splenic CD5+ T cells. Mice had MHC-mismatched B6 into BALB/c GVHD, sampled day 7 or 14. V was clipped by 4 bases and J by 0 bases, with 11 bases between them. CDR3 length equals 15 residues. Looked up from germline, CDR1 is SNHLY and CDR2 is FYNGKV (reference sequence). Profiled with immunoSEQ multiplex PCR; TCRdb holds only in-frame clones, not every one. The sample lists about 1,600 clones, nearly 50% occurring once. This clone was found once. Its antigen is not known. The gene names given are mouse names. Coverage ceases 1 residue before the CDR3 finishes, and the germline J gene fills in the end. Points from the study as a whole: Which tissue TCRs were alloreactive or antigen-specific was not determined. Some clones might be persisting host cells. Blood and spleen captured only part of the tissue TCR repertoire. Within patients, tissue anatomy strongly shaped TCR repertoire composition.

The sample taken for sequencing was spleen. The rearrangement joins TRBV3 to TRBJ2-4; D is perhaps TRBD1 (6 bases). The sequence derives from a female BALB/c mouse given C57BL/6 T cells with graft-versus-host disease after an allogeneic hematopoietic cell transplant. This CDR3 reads CASSSWTDSQNTLYF. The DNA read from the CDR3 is TGTGCCAGCAGCTCCTGGACAGATAGTCAAAACACCTTGTAC.